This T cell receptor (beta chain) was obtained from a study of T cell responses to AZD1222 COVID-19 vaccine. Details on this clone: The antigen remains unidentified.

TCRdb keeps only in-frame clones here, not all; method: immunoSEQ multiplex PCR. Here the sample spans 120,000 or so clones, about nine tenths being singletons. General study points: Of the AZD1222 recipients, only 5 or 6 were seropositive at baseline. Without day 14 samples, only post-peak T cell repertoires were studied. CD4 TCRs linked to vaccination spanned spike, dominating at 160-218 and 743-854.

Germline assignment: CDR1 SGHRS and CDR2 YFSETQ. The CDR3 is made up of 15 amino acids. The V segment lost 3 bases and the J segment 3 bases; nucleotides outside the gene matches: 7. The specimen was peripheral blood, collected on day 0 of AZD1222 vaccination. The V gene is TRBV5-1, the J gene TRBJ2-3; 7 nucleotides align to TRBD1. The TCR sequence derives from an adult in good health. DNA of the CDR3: TGCGCCAGCAGCTCACAGGGGCGCGGGACAGATACGCAGTATTTT. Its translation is CASSSQGRGTDTQYF.